The 3 T cell receptor beta chains below all came from one sample that was sequenced in a study of OX40 agonist ivuxolimab in advanced cancers. This table comes from immunoSEQ multiplex PCR, and its TCRdb copy is limited to in-frame clones, with some not included. The table includes tens of thousands of clones, 85% to 95% detected once. The sample consisted of CD4+ or CD8+ T cells sorted from blood, taken in a trial of the OX40 agonist ivuxolimab. These receptors all come from an adult with an advanced solid tumor such as melanoma, head and neck, liver or kidney cancer.

In DNA, the CDR3 is TGTGCCAGCAGCCTCGTCAGCTCTGGAAACACCATATATTTT. Its protein is CASSLVSSGNTIYF. This chain connects TRBV7-2 to TRBJ1-3; D ambiguous. CDR1 and CDR2 from the germline V gene are SGHTA and FQGNSA. CDR3 length: 14 amino acids. V dropped 5 bases and J dropped 0 bases, with 8 bases sitting between them.

V is TRBV7-9 and J is TRBJ2-1, with D unclear. The CDR3 sequence is 18 residues long. V shed 0 bases and J shed 0 bases, with 15 bases lying between them. Germline V gives CDR1 SEHNR, CDR2 FQNEAQ (reference sequence). The CDR3 loop reads CASSLALMGTPSYNEQFF. For the CDR3, the DNA is TGTGCCAGCAGCTTAGCGCTAATGGGCACCCCCTCCTACAATGAGCAGTTCTTC.

CDR3: CATFMDTQYF. The DNA of the CDR3 is TGTGCCACATTCATGGATACGCAGTATTTT. V usage is TRBV19 and J usage is TRBJ2-3; D ambiguous. Trimming cost V 10 bases and J 6 bases, with 8 bases left between them. Germline values: CDR1 LNHDA, CDR2 SQIVND (reference sequence). CDR3 length: 10 residues.